Below are 26 T cell receptor beta chains sequenced from a single sample in a study of cytomegalovirus exposure and HLA in healthy donors. The PCR ran on 60 Vbeta and 13 Jbeta primers. Repertoires were generated with immunoSEQ multiplex PCR, while TCRdb's copy carries only in-frame clones and drops some. This table has around 130,000 clones, over 70% appearing once. The specimen was PBMCs. The receptors come from a woman in her thirties or forties in good health and CMV-seropositive.

The rearrangement links TRBV19 to TRBJ1-5, with a tentative D call TRBD1 (6 bases). Trimming took off 6 bases at V and 4 bases at J, with 16 bases between the two ends. Germline loops: CDR1 LNHDA, CDR2 SQIVND (reference sequence). The CDR3 contains 15 residues. CDR3 residues: CASSLVGRGNQPQHF. DNA for the CDR3: TGTGCCAGTAGCCTCGTTGGCAGGGGAAATCAGCCCCAGCATTTT.

The rearrangement uses TRBV11-2 and TRBJ2-3; D might be TRBD2 (5 bases). Germline CDR1 and CDR2: SGHAT and FQNNGV. V lost 1 base, J lost 2 bases, and 13 bases lay in between. This CDR3 is 16 amino acids long. As DNA, the CDR3 is TGTGCCAGCAGCTTAGCACGGGGAGTTACCACAGATACGCAGTATTTT. Its translation is CASSLARGVTTDTQYF.

The chain combines TRBV28 with TRBJ2-4; 13 nucleotides match TRBD2. The length of the CDR3 is 17 residues. Germline loops: CDR1 MDHEN, CDR2 SYDVKM. V was pared by 9 bases and J by 0 bases, with 8 bases of the junction left unmatched. CDR3 bases: TGTGCCAGAGGACTAGCGGGAGACGAGCGAGCCAAAAACATTCAGTACTTC. It codes for CARGLAGDERAKNIQYF.

This rearrangement joins TRBV7-8 to TRBJ2-2; 10 positions match TRBD2. Germline loops: CDR1 SGHVS, CDR2 FQNEAQ. V dropped 4 bases and J dropped 10; count of bases not matched to a gene: 9. CDR3 length equals 15 residues. The CDR3: CASSSSGLAKEELFF. In DNA form, the CDR3 reads TGTGCCAGCAGCTCCTCGGGACTAGCGAAAGAGGAGCTGTTTTTT.

The J gene is TRBJ2-3, the V gene TRBV7-3; TRBD2 agrees at 10 bases. Germline values: CDR1 SGHTA, CDR2 FQGTGA. There are 16 residues in the CDR3. Unmatched junction bases numbered 5, after V lost 2 bases and J lost 3 bases. The CDR3 bases are TGTGCCAGCAGCTTAGGATCTAGCGGGGGAACAGATACGCAGTATTTT. Its protein product is CASSLGSSGGTDTQYF.

The chain employs TRBV19 and TRBJ1-1, with a tentative D call TRBD1 (5 bases). Germline CDR1 reads LNHDA; CDR2 reads SQIVND (reference sequence). V was clipped by 3 bases and J by 4 bases, with 18 bases between them. CDR3 length: 16 residues. CDR3 DNA sequence: TGTGCCAGTAGTATGTGGGGGGGAGAGCGGGTCACTGAAGCTTTCTTT. Its translation: CASSMWGGERVTEAFF. Together with reference TRBV19 and TRBJ1-1, the CDR3 gives the full variable domain: DGGITQSPKYLFRKEGQNVTLSCEQNLNHDAMYWYRQDPGQGLRLIYYSQIVNDFQKGDIAEGYSVSREKKESFPLTVTSAQKNPTAFYLCASSMWGGERVTEAFFGQGTRLTVV.

V and J are TRBV19 and TRBJ1-2, with D perhaps matching TRBD1 (5 bases). The CDR3 has 14 residues. Trimming left V 3 bases short and J 2 bases short, with 10 bases between. CDR1 and CDR2 from the germline V gene are LNHDA and SQIVND (reference sequence). Here the CDR3 DNA reads TGTGCCAGTAGTATCAGCAGGGCCAACTATGGCTACACCTTC. Residues: CASSISRANYGYTF.

This chain links TRBV5-4 with TRBJ2-5; D remains unclear. With 4 bases removed from V and 5 bases from J, the gap between germline ends came to 9 bases. From germline, CDR1 is SGHNT and CDR2 YYREEE (reference sequence). The CDR3 spans 12 residues. CDR3 region: CASSPGSETQYF. The CDR3, as DNA: TGTGCCAGCAGCCCTGGCTCTGAGACCCAGTACTTC.

The rearrangement links TRBV30 to TRBJ1-5, with a weak D call TRBD1 (5 bases). CDR1 and CDR2 from the germline V gene are GTSNPN and SVGIG (reference sequence). This CDR3 contains 14 residues. Deletions cut 1 base from V and 3 bases from J, with 10 bases between. CDR3 nucleotides: TGTGCCTGGAGTGGGCTGACAGTCAATCAGCCCCAGCATTTT. It codes for CAWSGLTVNQPQHF.

In this sample, this clone turned up a few times. V is TRBV7-2 and J is TRBJ1-5, with D perhaps matching TRBD1 (5 bases). The CDR3 totals 13 residues. Germline loops: CDR1 SGHTA, CDR2 FQGNSA. V was pared by 7 bases and J by 5 bases, with 12 bases between. This chain's CDR3 is CASMRGRDQPQHF. The CDR3 DNA is TGTGCCAGCATGCGGGGACGAGATCAGCCCCAGCATTTT.

The chain is built from TRBV18 and TRBJ2-5; D gene uncertain. With 3 bases removed from V and 5 bases from J, the gap between germline ends came to 19 bases. Germline lookup yields CDR1 KGHSH and CDR2 LQKENI. The CDR3 contains 16 residues. The CDR3 DNA sequence: TGTGCCAGCTCACCGGGTCAAGTTCATGACGGGGAGACCCAGTACTTC. The encoded protein is CASSPGQVHDGETQYF.

This chain links TRBV11-2 with TRBJ2-3, with D possibly TRBD2 on 5 matching bases. Per the germline V gene, CDR1 is SGHAT and CDR2 is FQNNGV. V lost 5 bases and J 5 bases, leaving 14 bases between the germline ends. The CDR3 spans 14 residues. This CDR3 reads CASSPQRGGDTQYF. DNA for the CDR3: TGTGCCAGCAGCCCCCAACGGGGTGGAGATACGCAGTATTTT. The entire variable domain, with the rest obtained from reference TRBV11-2 and TRBJ2-3, is as follows: EAGVAQSPRYKIIEKRQSVAFWCNPISGHATLYWYQQILGQGPKLLIQFQNNGVVDDSQLPKDRFSAERLKGVDSTLKIQPAKLEDSAVYLCASSPQRGGDTQYFGPGTRLTVL.

V is TRBV7-2 and J is TRBJ1-1, with D maybe TRBD1 (5 bases). The CDR3 has 18 residues. With 1 base removed from V and 0 bases from J, the gap between germline ends came to 18 bases. Germline CDR1 reads SGHTA; CDR2 reads FQGNSA. The CDR3 reads CASSLEVDTLGVNTEAFF. CDR3 DNA: TGTGCCAGCAGCTTAGAGGTTGACACATTAGGGGTGAACACTGAAGCTTTCTTT.

The chain uses TRBV18 and TRBJ1-4; D is ambiguous. CDR3 length: 17 residues. V dropped 3 bases and J dropped 2 bases, with 16 bases sitting between them. The germline gives CDR1 KGHSH, CDR2 LQKENI. The CDR3 DNA is TGTGCCAGCTCACCCGAAATAGTCGGGGAGACTAATGAAAAACTGTTTTTT. Encoded protein: CASSPEIVGETNEKLFF.

The chain couples TRBV4-2 to TRBJ2-3; 14 bases agree with TRBD2. Germline assignment: CDR1 LGHNA and CDR2 YNFKEQ. The junction had 11 bases not matched to a gene; V was cut back by 1 base and J by 5 bases. The CDR3 extends over 19 amino acids. Written as DNA, the CDR3 is TGTGCCAGCAGCCAAGGAAAAATGACTAGCGGGAGGGACGAAGATACGCAGTATTTT. Encoded protein: CASSQGKMTSGRDEDTQYF.

The J gene is TRBJ2-1, the V gene TRBV4-3; 10 bases fit TRBD2. The junction had 8 bases not matched to a gene; V was cut back by 0 bases and J by 9 bases. CDR3 size: 16 residues. CDR1 is LGHNA, CDR2 YSLEER, per germline. The CDR3 here is CASSQDFPSGGFEQFF. As DNA, the CDR3 is TGCGCCAGCAGCCAAGATTTTCCTAGCGGGGGTTTTGAGCAGTTCTTC.

The V gene is TRBV28, the J gene TRBJ2-4, with TRBD1 identical over 12 bases. CDR1 and CDR2 from the germline V gene are MDHEN and SYDVKM. This CDR3 is built from 15 residues. J gave up 7 bases and V 2 bases, and 3 bases lay outside the gene matches. DNA for the CDR3: TGTGCCAGCAGTTTACCCGGGACAGGGGGCAACATTCAGTACTTC. Its translation is CASSLPGTGGNIQYF.

The rearrangement uses TRBV29-1 and TRBJ2-7; D may be TRBD1 (5 bases). This CDR3 region has 12 residues. Trimming removed 5 bases from V and 3 bases from J, with 11 bases in between. Germline V gives CDR1 SQVTM, CDR2 ANQGSEA. The CDR3: CSVTLRDYEQYF. The CDR3 DNA sequence: TGCAGCGTTACCCTCAGGGACTACGAGCAGTACTTC.

This clone was observed once. The chain couples TRBV19 to TRBJ2-1; 9 bases are a match to TRBD2. The CDR3 is 15 amino acids. After removal of 3 bases from V and 5 bases from J, the junction contained 5 bases not matched to a gene. Germline assignment: CDR1 LNHDA and CDR2 SQIVND (reference sequence). CDR3 in amino acids: CASSISAGGHNEQFF. Written as DNA, the CDR3 is TGTGCCAGTAGTATCTCAGCGGGAGGCCACAATGAGCAGTTCTTC.

This chain uses TRBV10-1 with TRBJ2-5, with TRBD2 matching 12 bases. Germline loops: CDR1 WNHNN, CDR2 SYGVQD (reference sequence). The CDR3 is 16 residues long. Unmatched junction bases numbered 7, after V lost 3 bases and J lost 5 bases. CDR3 nucleotide sequence: TGCGCCAGCAGTGACGCTAGCGGGGGGGCCTGGGAGACCCAGTACTTC. Amino acids: CASSDASGGAWETQYF.

The chain couples TRBV6-5 to TRBJ2-1; 8 bases match TRBD1. V lost 5 bases and J lost 6; bases outside the gene matches: 9. The CDR3 is made up of 15 amino acids. Germline V lookup: CDR1 MNHEY, CDR2 SVGAGI. The CDR3 reads CASSSPGQATNEQFF. CDR3 DNA: TGTGCCAGCAGTAGTCCGGGACAGGCCACCAATGAGCAGTTCTTC.

The chain is built from TRBV9 and TRBJ2-1, with a possible D match to TRBD1 (6 bases). The CDR3 sequence is 12 residues long. The germline V and J ends were trimmed by 3 bases and 10 bases, with 11 bases remaining between them. Per germline, CDR1 SGDLS and CDR2 YYNGEE. The CDR3 region is CASSASGTEQFF. The CDR3, as DNA: TGTGCCAGCAGCGCTTCCGGGACAGAGCAGTTCTTC.

This chain connects TRBV18 to TRBJ1-2, with no clear D. This CDR3 comprises 13 residues. Germline V gene lookup returns CDR1 KGHSH and CDR2 LQKENI. The V gene lost 2 bases and the J gene lost 8 bases, with 12 bases spanning the gap. CDR3 nucleotide sequence: TGTGCCAGCTCACCAATCCGGGGTGGCGGCTACACCTTC. This sequence encodes CASSPIRGGGYTF.

The chain is built from TRBV6-5 and TRBJ2-7; TRBD1 is a possible D gene (7 bases). Deletions cut 5 bases from V and 4 bases from J, with 9 bases between. From germline, CDR1 is MNHEY and CDR2 SVGAGI. This CDR3 has 12 amino acids. The DNA of the CDR3 is TGTGCCAGCAGTCCAGGGGGGTACGAGCAGTACTTC. It encodes CASSPGGYEQYF.

This clone was observed once. The rearrangement uses TRBV4-2 and TRBJ2-5; 7 nucleotides line up with TRBD2. The CDR3 spans 17 residues. From germline, CDR1 is LGHNA and CDR2 YNFKEQ. With 1 base clipped from V and 6 bases from J, the junction kept 14 bases outside the gene matches. In DNA form, the CDR3 reads TGTGCCAGCAGCCAAGGGATAGCTAGCGGATCTGGTCAGACCCAGTACTTC. Amino acids: CASSQGIASGSGQTQYF.

The rearrangement links TRBV18 to TRBJ2-7; D is unclear. In germline, CDR1 is KGHSH, CDR2 LQKENI. Trimming cost V 2 bases and J 0 bases, with 14 bases left between them. The CDR3 runs to 16 residues. CDR3 loop: CASSPTSAESSYEQYF. In DNA, the CDR3 is TGTGCCAGCTCACCAACCTCTGCGGAGAGCTCCTACGAGCAGTACTTC.